The 9 T cell receptor beta chains presented below share a single source sample, sequenced in a study of blood T cell repertoires in COVID-19 (TCRdb year 2020). The library was prepared using the immunoSEQ multiplex PCR assay. TCRdb's version of the immuneACCESS table is confined to in-frame rearrangements and falls short of the full clone set. An unresolved V gene accounts for under half of the shortfall where checked; the remainder is of unknown origin. In this sample the table shows about 140,000 clones, roughly 80% of which occur a single time. The ten largest clonotypes hold 1.5% to 2% of the sample. The specimen sequenced was PBMCs or T cells enriched from blood (not recorded which). The receptors originated from a woman younger than 30 who had been exposed to COVID-19.

This chain uses TRBV14 with TRBJ1-1; D gene ambiguous. Germline CDR1 SGHDN, CDR2 FVKESK. Trimming cost V 3 bases and J 8 bases, with 10 bases left between them. The CDR3 runs 12 residues. The CDR3 loop reads CASSHIYGEAFF. CDR3 in DNA: TGTGCCAGCAGCCACATATACGGGGAAGCTTTCTTT. Looking up the rest from reference TRBV14 and TRBJ1-1 gives the full variable domain: EAGVTQFPSHSVIEKGQTVTLRCDPISGHDNLYWYRRVMGKEIKFLLHFVKESKQDESGMPNNRFLAERTGGTYSTLKVQPAELEDSGVYFCASSHIYGEAFFGQGTRLTVV.

The rearrangement links TRBV5-1 to TRBJ1-2; D unclear. Germline values: CDR1 SGHRS, CDR2 YFSETQ. This CDR3 is 13 amino acids long. Trimming shortened V by 3 bases and J by 0 bases, and 6 bases separated the two germline ends. CDR3 nucleotide sequence: TGCGCCAGCAGCTCCTCTCCTAACTATGGCTACACCTTC. The encoded protein is CASSSSPNYGYTF.

This clone was seen only a few times. The rearrangement joins TRBV5-1 to TRBJ1-1, with D possibly being TRBD1 (5 bases). The CDR3 sequence is 14 residues long. Trimming left V 0 bases short and J 1 base short, with 7 bases between. Germline loops: CDR1 SGHRS, CDR2 YFSETQ. CDR3 bases: TGCGCCAGCAGCTTGGGACAGTCGAACACTGAAGCTTTCTTT. This gives the protein CASSLGQSNTEAFF.

The J gene is TRBJ2-2, the V gene TRBV20-1; D is undetermined. The V gene lost 3 bases and the J gene lost 5 bases, with 10 bases spanning the gap. From germline, CDR1 is DFQATT and CDR2 SNEGSKA (reference sequence). CDR3 length: 13 amino acids. CDR3 DNA: TGCAGTGCTAGTTCGCCTAGTACCGGGGAGCTGTTTTTT. It translates to CSASSPSTGELFF.

The genes are TRBV6-5 and TRBJ1-5; D is undetermined. CDR1 is MNHEY and CDR2 is SVGAGI in the germline V gene. Trimming shortened V by 0 bases and J by 4 bases, and 13 bases separated the two germline ends. The CDR3 length is 16 residues. CDR3 in amino acids: CASSYSDSGGNQPQHF. The CDR3 DNA sequence: TGTGCCAGCAGTTACTCGGACTCCGGAGGGAATCAGCCCCAGCATTTT.

This sequence joins TRBV11-2 and TRBJ2-7; no reliable D call. The CDR3 is 13 residues long. Germline CDR1 and CDR2: SGHAT and FQNNGV. The ends were cut back, 4 bases at V and 3 bases at J, with 10 bases in the middle. In DNA form, the CDR3 reads TGTGCCAGCAGCTCCCAGTCGATCTACGAGCAGTACTTC. It yields the protein CASSSQSIYEQYF.

The chain recombines TRBV9 with TRBJ2-5; 9 bases are a match to TRBD1. Trimming removed 4 bases from V and 2 bases from J; junction bases left unmatched: 6. CDR1 and CDR2 from the germline V gene are SGDLS and YYNGEE. The CDR3 is 15 amino acids. CDR3 region: CASSPTGTGQETQYF. CDR3 bases: TGTGCCAGCAGCCCTACCGGGACAGGGCAAGAGACCCAGTACTTC.

This chain joins TRBV2 and TRBJ2-1; 8 nucleotides agree with TRBD2. From germline, CDR1 is SNHLY and CDR2 FYNNEI. This CDR3 comprises 14 residues. V lost 10 bases to trimming and J lost 10 bases; unmatched junction nucleotides: 15. CDR3 bases: TGTGCCAAAGGCCCAAAGGCACTAGCGGTAGAGCAGTTCTTC. This codes for CAKGPKALAVEQFF.

This clone was recorded only once. The J gene is TRBJ1-6, the V gene TRBV5-6; D is undetermined. V was trimmed by 1 base and J by 7 bases, leaving 15 bases between them. CDR3 size: 16 residues. CDR1 is SGHDT and CDR2 is YYEEEE in the germline V gene. CDR3 in DNA: TGTGCCAGCAGCTTGTTGGGGAGGCAGAAGAATTCACCCCTCCACTTT. Protein: CASSLLGRQKNSPLHF.